The 32 T cell receptor beta chains below all came from one sample that was sequenced in a study of OX40 agonist ivuxolimab in advanced cancers. Library preparation was by the immunoSEQ multiplex PCR assay. TCRdb provides this immuneACCESS table in a form limited to in-frame rearrangements. Some clones are lacking; in checked studies, under half of them reflect an unresolved V gene, and why the rest are absent is not known. This sample comprises approximately 39,000 clones, approximately 79% of them detected only once. Together, the top ten hold 11% of the sample. Source: CD4+ or CD8+ T cells sorted from blood, taken in a trial of the OX40 agonist ivuxolimab. These receptors were taken from an adult with an advanced solid tumor such as melanoma, head and neck, liver or kidney cancer.

CDR3 DNA sequence: TGTGCCAGCAGTTTAAACAGGGGAGGGACTGAAGCTTTCTTT. Residues: CASSLNRGGTEAFF. The rearrangement links TRBV28 to TRBJ1-1, with TRBD1 identical over 7 bases. Germline CDR1 is MDHEN and CDR2 is SYDVKM. The trim removed 2 bases at V and 5 bases at J, leaving 5 bases unmatched. The CDR3 extends over 14 amino acids.

This clone was found a few times. This chain connects TRBV2 to TRBJ1-1, with 7 bases matching TRBD1. V dropped 7 bases and J dropped 0; count of bases not matched to a gene: 2. The CDR3 covers 13 residues. The germline V gene has CDR1 SNHLY and CDR2 FYNNEI. The CDR3 sequence is CASNDRVNTEAFF. The CDR3 DNA reads TGTGCCAGCAATGACAGGGTGAACACTGAAGCTTTCTTT.

A few counts support this clone. CDR3 sequence (DNA): TGCGCCAGCAGTGGGACAGGGCCTGGGGCCAACGTCCTGACTTTC. Residues: CASSGTGPGANVLTF. V usage is TRBV10-1 and J usage is TRBJ2-6; 8 nucleotides agree with TRBD1. CDR1 is WNHNN, CDR2 SYGVQD, per germline (reference sequence). V lost 4 bases and J lost 2; bases outside the gene matches: 1. This CDR3 region has 15 residues.

The chain combines TRBV30 with TRBJ1-5; D is perhaps TRBD1 (6 bases). V lost 2 bases to trimming and J lost 5 bases, with 10 bases between them. The CDR3 spans 13 residues. Germline CDR1 is GTSNPN and CDR2 is SVGIG (reference sequence). CDR3 DNA: TGTGCCTGGAGTATGGCAGGGGATCAGCCCCAGCATTTT. The encoded protein is CAWSMAGDQPQHF.

V usage is TRBV2 and J usage is TRBJ2-3, with TRBD2 matching over 11 bases. Trimming took 6 bases from V and 0 from J; bases not matched to a gene: 5. The CDR3 is 16 residues long. The V gene's germline CDR1 is SNHLY and CDR2 FYNNEI. DNA of the CDR3: TGTGCCAGCAGCCCGACTAGCGGGGCTAGCACAGATACGCAGTATTTT. The encoded protein is CASSPTSGASTDTQYF.

V gene TRBV4-1 combines with J gene TRBJ1-2; no reliable D call. Looked up from germline, CDR1 is MGHRA and CDR2 is YSYEKL. The CDR3 covers 14 residues. V shed 0 bases and J shed 4 bases, with 9 bases lying between them. The CDR3, as DNA: TGCGCCAGCAGCCAAGAGGTCGGAACCTATGGCTACACCTTC. Translated, it gives CASSQEVGTYGYTF.

This clone was seen a single time. The rearrangement uses TRBV13 and TRBJ1-1; TRBD1 might be the D (5 bases). Germline CDR1 reads PRHDT; CDR2 reads FYEKMQ (reference sequence). This CDR3 contains 16 residues. V shed 5 bases and J shed 1 base, with 17 bases lying between them. DNA of the CDR3: TGTGCCAGCAGCCCGGGGACCGAGGGAAAGAACACTGAAGCTTTCTTT. Translating gives CASSPGTEGKNTEAFF. The variable domain in full, with the rest retrieved from reference TRBV13 and TRBJ1-1, is AAGVIQSPRHLIKEKRETATLKCYPIPRHDTVYWYQQGPGQDPQFLISFYEKMQSDKGSIPDRFSAQQFSDYHSELNMSSLELGDSALYFCASSPGTEGKNTEAFFGQGTRLTVV.

This rearrangement joins TRBV5-1 to TRBJ2-2, with D possibly matching TRBD2 (7 bases). The CDR3 contains 15 residues. V was cut by 7 bases and J by 1 base, with 14 bases left in between. Per the germline V gene, CDR1 is SGHRS and CDR2 is YFSETQ. Here the CDR3 reads CASEKGGLNTGELFF. CDR3 DNA sequence: TGCGCCAGCGAAAAGGGGGGGTTGAACACCGGGGAGCTGTTTTTT.

J is TRBJ2-3 and V is TRBV7-9; 9 bases line up with TRBD1. The V gene end was trimmed by 5 bases and the J gene end by 4 bases; junction bases not matched to a gene: 10. The length of the CDR3 is 16 residues. Looked up from germline, CDR1 is SEHNR and CDR2 is FQNEAQ (reference sequence). The CDR3 coding sequence is TGTGCCAGCAGCGCGGGGGACAGGGCTATATCAGATACGCAGTATTTT. It encodes CASSAGDRAISDTQYF.

The V and J genes are TRBV5-5 and TRBJ1-6; 9 bases agree with TRBD1. Germline V CDR1 and CDR2: SGHKS, YYEKEE (reference sequence). After removal of 1 base from V and 8 bases from J, the junction contained 1 base not matched to a gene. This CDR3 spans 14 amino acids. CDR3 nucleotides: TGTGCCAGCAGCTTGCGGACAGGGGATTCACCCCTCCACTTT. Its translation is CASSLRTGDSPLHF.

Here the CDR3 DNA reads TGTGCCTGGACCTTTCGATCTGGGACAGGGACAACCGGGGAGCTGTTTTTT. Protein product: CAWTFRSGTGTTGELFF. V gene TRBV30 combines with J gene TRBJ2-2; 9 bases match TRBD1. Germline V gene lookup returns CDR1 GTSNPN and CDR2 SVGIG (reference sequence). The J segment lost 5 bases and the V segment lost 4 bases, leaving 14 bases of the junction unmatched. There are 17 residues in the CDR3.

V gene TRBV6-1 combines with J gene TRBJ1-6; TRBD1 matches 7 bases. The length of the CDR3 is 13 residues. CDR1 is MNHNS and CDR2 is SASEGT in the germline V gene. V dropped 7 bases and J dropped 8; count of bases not matched to a gene: 5. This CDR3 reads CASTWDSYSPLHF. CDR3 nucleotides: TGTGCCAGCACGTGGGACAGTTATTCACCCCTCCACTTT.

As for this clone: The sample holds other DNA sequences that translate to the same CDR3. V and J are TRBV7-9 and TRBJ1-2, with D unclear. V was cut by 5 bases and J by 4 bases, with 5 bases left in between. Per germline, CDR1 SEHNR and CDR2 FQNEAQ (reference sequence). The CDR3 has 11 amino acids. The CDR3 DNA reads TGTGCCAGCAGCCTTTCCTATGGCTACACCTTC. Its translation: CASSLSYGYTF.

J is TRBJ1-1 and V is TRBV7-8; D unresolved. The CDR3 runs 13 residues. The V end was cut by 5 bases, the J end by 4 bases, with 11 bases between. The germline CDR1 and CDR2 sequences are SGHVS and FQNEAQ. The CDR3 sequence: CASSQDKVTEAFF. In nucleotides, the CDR3 is TGTGCCAGCAGCCAGGATAAGGTCACTGAAGCTTTCTTT.

V is TRBV25-1 and J is TRBJ1-6; D remains unclear. CDR1 is MGHDK, CDR2 SYGVNS, per germline. Trimming shortened V by 5 bases and J by 5 bases, and 13 bases separated the two germline ends. There are 15 residues in the CDR3. CDR3: CASSPQDGNNSPLHF. The DNA of the CDR3 is TGTGCCAGCAGTCCCCAAGACGGAAATAATTCACCCCTCCACTTT.

This clone turned up a few times. V usage is TRBV19 and J usage is TRBJ2-7, with D perhaps being TRBD1 or TRBD2 (5 bases each). Between the trimmed V and J ends, which lost 5 bases and 7 bases, there was a span of 15 bases. Germline loops: CDR1 LNHDA, CDR2 SQIVND (reference sequence). The CDR3 extends over 13 amino acids. The CDR3 reads CASSLGTAVEQYF. DNA of the CDR3: TGTGCCAGTAGTCTCGGGACGGCGGTTGAGCAGTACTTC.

The J gene is TRBJ1-1, the V gene TRBV7-9; D is ambiguous. Trimming cost V 3 bases and J 8 bases, with 13 bases left between them. CDR3 size: 13 residues. CDR1 and CDR2 (germline): SEHNR, FQNEAQ (reference sequence). CDR3 coding DNA: TGTGCCAGCAGCTTTAACAGTGGCGCAGAAGCTTTCTTT. Translation: CASSFNSGAEAFF.

The gene calls are TRBV5-1 and TRBJ2-1; 11 positions agree with TRBD2. V was pared by 3 bases and J by 7 bases, with 9 bases of the junction left unmatched. This CDR3 has 16 amino acids. Germline V lookup: CDR1 SGHRS, CDR2 YFSETQ. The CDR3 DNA reads as TGCGCCAGCAGCTCGCTTAGCGGGGGGGAAGGAAATGAGCAGTTCTTC. Protein: CASSSLSGGEGNEQFF.

The chain links TRBV15 to TRBJ2-7; D is ambiguous. Trimming pared 3 bases from V and 0 bases from J, leaving 6 bases between. CDR1 is LNHNV and CDR2 is YYDKDF in the germline V gene (reference sequence). This CDR3 has 13 amino acids. The CDR3 here is CATSSIISYEQYF. The DNA of the CDR3 is TGTGCCACCAGCAGTATAATCTCCTACGAGCAGTACTTC.

The genes are TRBV5-4 and TRBJ2-1, with 13 nucleotides matching TRBD2. Trimming cost V 3 bases and J 2 bases; bases outside gene matches: 5. Germline V CDR1 and CDR2: SGHNT, YYREEE (reference sequence). The CDR3 totals 17 residues. CDR3 DNA: TGTGCCAGCAGCTCGCGGACTAGCGGGGGACCCTACAATGAGCAGTTCTTC. This codes for CASSSRTSGGPYNEQFF. Complete variable domain (other parts from reference TRBV5-4 and TRBJ2-1): ETGVTQSPTHLIKTRGQQVTLRCSSQSGHNTVSWYQQALGQGPQFIFQYYREEENGRGNFPPRFSGLQFPNYSSELNVNALELDDSALYLCASSSRTSGGPYNEQFFGPGTRLTVL.

The chain couples TRBV2 to TRBJ1-1, with D unclear. Germline CDR1 SNHLY, CDR2 FYNNEI. V was clipped by 3 bases and J by 0 bases, with 8 bases between them. The CDR3 runs 14 residues. Written as DNA, the CDR3 is TGTGCCAGCAGTGACGCGAACATGAACACTGAAGCTTTCTTT. Protein product: CASSDANMNTEAFF.

Only one count was recorded for this clone. J is TRBJ2-5 and V is TRBV21-1. TRBV21-1 is a pseudogene. This CDR3 has 17 amino acids. The CDR3, as DNA: TGTGCCAGCAGCAAACCCGGGGCTCAGGGTGAACAAGAGACCCAGTACTTC. Translation gives CASSKPGAQGEQETQYF.

This clone was observed once. V and J are TRBV28 and TRBJ1-1; possible D gene TRBD1, 5 bases. Trimming stripped 7 bases from V and 3 bases from J, with 12 bases between. The germline CDR1 and CDR2 sequences are MDHEN and SYDVKM. The CDR3 length is 13 residues. This CDR3 is CASIWGWDTEAFF. DNA of the CDR3: TGTGCCAGCATCTGGGGGTGGGACACTGAAGCTTTCTTT.

The rearrangement uses TRBV4-1 and TRBJ1-2, with D possibly TRBD1 on 5 matching bases. Trimming took off 2 bases at V and 3 bases at J, with 10 bases between the two ends. The CDR3 contains 14 residues. Germline CDR1 and CDR2: MGHRA and YSYEKL. The CDR3 bases are TGCGCCAGCAGCCAAAATGGGGGAGACTATGGCTACACCTTC. Protein: CASSQNGGDYGYTF.

The V and J genes are TRBV6-4 and TRBJ2-3; D assignment may be TRBD1 or TRBD2 (5 bases each). The germline V and J ends were trimmed by 4 bases and 0 bases, with 11 bases remaining between them. Germline V gene lookup returns CDR1 MRHNA and CDR2 SNTAGT. CDR3 length: 15 residues. In nucleotides, the CDR3 is TGTGCCAGCAGTGCTGGGGGATCTAGCACAGATACGCAGTATTTT. Its translation is CASSAGGSSTDTQYF.

CDR3 bases: TGTGCCAGCAGTACTCAACAGGAGTATATTGAAGCTTTCTTT. It specifies CASSTQQEYIEAFF. This chain links TRBV28 with TRBJ1-1; weak D call: TRBD1 (5 bases). This CDR3 is built from 14 residues. Deletions cut 5 bases from V and 7 bases from J, with 17 bases between. CDR1 MDHEN and CDR2 SYDVKM come from the germline V gene. The full variable domain, with the rest looked up from reference TRBV28 and TRBJ1-1, is DVKVTQSSRYLVKRTGEKVFLECVQDMDHENMFWYRQDPGLGLRLIYFSYDVKMKEKGDIPEGYSVSREKKERFSLILESASTNQTSMYLCASSTQQEYIEAFFGQGTRLTVV.

CDR3 in amino acids: CASSLEQVTGELFF. CDR3 nucleotide sequence: TGTGCCAGCAGCTTGGAGCAGGTCACCGGGGAGCTGTTTTTT. This chain connects TRBV5-4 to TRBJ2-2; D not resolved. V shed 0 bases and J shed 4 bases, with 7 bases lying between them. This CDR3 has 14 residues. The germline CDR1 and CDR2 sequences are SGHNT and YYREEE (reference sequence).

This clone is a singleton in its sample. V is TRBV18 and J is TRBJ2-1; tentatively, D is TRBD1 or TRBD2 (5 bases each). Per the germline V gene, CDR1 is KGHSH and CDR2 is LQKENI. The CDR3 totals 15 residues. Between the trimmed V and J ends, which lost 2 bases and 6 bases, there was a span of 14 bases. The CDR3 DNA sequence: TGTGCCAGCTCACCAGCCCAGGGACCCCCCAATGAGCAGTTCTTC. It yields the protein CASSPAQGPPNEQFF.

This chain uses TRBV6-6 with TRBJ1-2; D possibly corresponds to TRBD1 (5 bases). The CDR3 has 12 amino acids. V lost 6 bases and J lost 4, with 9 bases in between. Looked up from germline, CDR1 is MNHNY and CDR2 is SVGAGI (reference sequence). The CDR3, as DNA: TGTGCCAGCAGCCCAGACAGCTATGGCTACACCTTC. Translating gives CASSPDSYGYTF.

The chain is built from TRBV6-4 and TRBJ1-3; D remains unclear. Germline loops: CDR1 MRHNA, CDR2 SNTAGT. The CDR3 is made up of 16 amino acids. V was pared by 7 bases and J by 4 bases, with 20 bases between. This CDR3 is CASKNNPQSSGNTIYF. For the CDR3, the DNA is TGTGCCAGCAAAAATAATCCACAGAGCTCGGGAAACACCATATATTTT.

This clone came up a few times. The chain combines TRBV6-5 with TRBJ2-7, with a tentative D call TRBD1 (5 bases). V lost 3 bases and J 3 bases, leaving 12 bases between the germline ends. The V gene's germline CDR1 is MNHEY and CDR2 SVGAGI. The CDR3 spans 14 residues. CDR3 nucleotides: TGTGCCAGCAGTTATGGGGCAGGTGGCTACGAGCAGTACTTC. Residues: CASSYGAGGYEQYF.

The V call is TRBV4-1, the J call TRBJ2-7; 9 bases are a match to TRBD1. The CDR3 has 16 residues. V was pared by 0 bases and J by 3 bases, with 6 bases of the junction left unmatched. CDR1 MGHRA and CDR2 YSYEKL come from the germline V gene. CDR3 sequence: CASSQETTGGNYEQYF. The CDR3 DNA reads as TGCGCCAGCAGCCAAGAGACGACAGGGGGTAACTACGAGCAGTACTTC.